These 4 T cell receptor beta chains were sequenced from one sample in a study of blood T cell repertoires in COVID-19. Sequencing was performed with immunoSEQ multiplex PCR; in TCRdb, only in-frame clones are kept and a portion is missing. The data contain 200,000 to 300,000 clones, about 73% of them singletons. The specimen sequenced was peripheral blood. All receptors come from a woman over 75 with acute or convalescent COVID-19.

This rearrangement joins TRBV7-9 to TRBJ2-3; D is possibly TRBD2 (5 bases). Trimming stripped 6 bases from V and 4 bases from J, with 14 bases between. This CDR3 spans 14 amino acids. From germline, CDR1 is SEHNR and CDR2 FQNEAQ (reference sequence). CDR3 DNA sequence: TGTGCCAGCAGACCGGGTAGCGTTTCAGATACGCAGTATTTT. This codes for CASRPGSVSDTQYF.

The V and J genes are TRBV7-9 and TRBJ1-4; 9 bases agree with TRBD1. The germline CDR1 and CDR2 sequences are SEHNR and FQNEAQ (reference sequence). The junction had 8 bases not matched to a gene; V was cut back by 5 bases and J by 7 bases. This CDR3 has 15 residues. The CDR3: CASSPRGQGLEKLFF. CDR3 nucleotide sequence: TGTGCCAGCAGCCCTAGGGGACAGGGTCTTGAAAAACTGTTTTTT.

The J gene is TRBJ1-5, the V gene TRBV18, with D maybe TRBD1 (5 bases). Germline CDR1 reads KGHSH; CDR2 reads LQKENI. V was shortened by 3 bases and J by 2 bases, with 11 bases between the two germline ends. The CDR3 has 15 residues. CDR3 sequence reads: CASSPGGNRNQPQHF. The CDR3 DNA sequence: TGTGCCAGCTCACCCGGGGGAAACCGCAATCAGCCCCAGCATTTT.

A few counts support this clone. The CDR3 sequence is CASSNDGRGNEKLFF. In nucleotides, the CDR3 is TGCGCCAGCAGCAATGACGGACGGGGTAATGAAAAACTGTTTTTT. The J gene is TRBJ1-4, the V gene TRBV5-1; D unclear. The ends were cut back, 4 bases at V and 4 bases at J, with 14 bases in the middle. The germline V gene encodes CDR1 SGHRS and CDR2 YFSETQ. This CDR3 spans 15 amino acids.